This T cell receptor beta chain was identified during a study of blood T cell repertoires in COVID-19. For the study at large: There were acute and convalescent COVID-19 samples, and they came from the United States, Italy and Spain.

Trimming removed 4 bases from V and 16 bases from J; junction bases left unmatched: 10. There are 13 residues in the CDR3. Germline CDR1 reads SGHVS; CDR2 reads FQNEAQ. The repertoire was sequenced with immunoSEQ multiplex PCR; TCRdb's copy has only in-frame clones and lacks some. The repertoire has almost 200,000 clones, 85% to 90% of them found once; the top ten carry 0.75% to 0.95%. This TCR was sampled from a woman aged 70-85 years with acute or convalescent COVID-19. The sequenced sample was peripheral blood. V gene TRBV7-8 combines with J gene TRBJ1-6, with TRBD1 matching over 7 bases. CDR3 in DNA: TGTGCCAGCAGCTCGGACGAACAGGGGAAGCTCCACTTT. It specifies CASSSDEQGKLHF.